The clone carrying this TCR beta chain was recorded a few times. No antigen is known for it. This sample is drawn from a study of blood T cells in healthy people across ages. Regarding the study as a whole: Compared with aged donors, long-lived donors showed fewer expanded clones, suggesting selection.

The CDR3 has 14 residues. Germline loops: CDR1 SGHVS, CDR2 FNYEAQ. V was clipped by 2 bases and J by 8 bases; unmatched bases: 6. Per sample, extraction of total RNA gave at least 6 micrograms in every case. A second roughly 7 to 12 cycle PCR used barcoded and J-beta primers. TCRdb called the 5' RACE reads again in MiXCR, with one record for every CDR3 protein. The data contain 1.5 million to 2 million distinct CDR3 sequences, 28% of them singletons. The chain is built from TRBV7-6 and TRBJ2-7; TRBD1 matches 10 bases. The receptor was derived from a woman in her thirties in good health. The sample taken for sequencing was blood. The CDR3 bases are TGTGCCAGCAGCTTAATGGAGGGACAGGGGAAGCAGTACTTC. It is translated as CASSLMEGQGKQYF.